A selection of T cell receptor beta chains follows, all from one sample in a study of human T cells and chemical hapten exposure. Each CDR3 protein gets one entry after TCRdb re-called the RACE reads with MiXCR. Of 60,000 to 90,000 distinct CDR3 sequences in the sample, approximately 8.6% are singletons; the top ten hold around 1.7%. The sample taken for sequencing was whole blood. These TCRs come from a female donor in good health. Some clones in this sample may be carry-over from other donors' samples. Each CDR3 is given with its conserved first and last residue. The D gene is left open where the match is weak. Size values are once, few and many counts, or a class for expanded clones, and some rows have none.

clone_size	v_call	d_call	j_call	cdr3_length	cdr3_nt	cdr3_aa
few	TRBV3-1	NA	TRBJ1-2	13	TGTGCCAGCGGTGGCTCCGGATTCTATGGCTACACCTTC	CASGGSGFYGYTF
few	TRBV5-1	NA	TRBJ1-4	15	TGCGCCAGCAGCTCAACAGGGTCAACTAATGAAAAACTGTTTTTT	CASSSTGSTNEKLFF
many	TRBV6-5	NA	TRBJ2-3	15	TGTGCCAGCAGTGTCTGGGGTGGGGCAGCTGATACGCAGTATTTT	CASSVWGGAADTQYF
many	TRBV6-2/TRBV6-3	NA	TRBJ2-6	15	TGTGCCAGCAGTTCGACAGACTCTGGGGCCAACGTCCTGACTTTC	CASSSTDSGANVLTF
many	TRBV10-3	NA	TRBJ1-2	15	TGTGCCATCAGTGAGGCCGGGTTAGCTAACTATGGCTACACCTTC	CAISEAGLANYGYTF
few	TRBV5-4	TRBD1	TRBJ1-2	16	TGTGCCAGCAGTTCCACTCCGGGACAGGGGAGGGATGGCTACACCTTC	CASSSTPGQGRDGYTF
NA	TRBV6-2/TRBV6-3	TRBD1	TRBJ2-1	15	TGTGCCAGCAGCCCTCCGCGGACAGGGGTAGATGAGCAGTTCTTC	CASSPPRTGVDEQFF
few	TRBV5-4	TRBD1	TRBJ2-7	18	TGTGCCAGCAGCTTGGTGCCGGGGACAGGGACGGCCTCCTACGAGCAGTACTTC	CASSLVPGTGTASYEQYF
many	TRBV6-5	NA	TRBJ1-1	14	TGTGCCAGCAGTTACTCAGGGCTAAACACTGAAGCTTTCTTT	CASSYSGLNTEAFF
many	TRBV9	NA	TRBJ1-6	15	TGTGCCAGCAGCGCCCAGGTAGGGTTTGAGTCACCCCTCCACTTT	CASSAQVGFESPLHF
few	TRBV5-5	NA	TRBJ1-5	17	TGTGCCAGCAGCCGAGCTTCGACAGCGGCCACAAATCAGCCCCAGCATTTT	CASSRASTAATNQPQHF